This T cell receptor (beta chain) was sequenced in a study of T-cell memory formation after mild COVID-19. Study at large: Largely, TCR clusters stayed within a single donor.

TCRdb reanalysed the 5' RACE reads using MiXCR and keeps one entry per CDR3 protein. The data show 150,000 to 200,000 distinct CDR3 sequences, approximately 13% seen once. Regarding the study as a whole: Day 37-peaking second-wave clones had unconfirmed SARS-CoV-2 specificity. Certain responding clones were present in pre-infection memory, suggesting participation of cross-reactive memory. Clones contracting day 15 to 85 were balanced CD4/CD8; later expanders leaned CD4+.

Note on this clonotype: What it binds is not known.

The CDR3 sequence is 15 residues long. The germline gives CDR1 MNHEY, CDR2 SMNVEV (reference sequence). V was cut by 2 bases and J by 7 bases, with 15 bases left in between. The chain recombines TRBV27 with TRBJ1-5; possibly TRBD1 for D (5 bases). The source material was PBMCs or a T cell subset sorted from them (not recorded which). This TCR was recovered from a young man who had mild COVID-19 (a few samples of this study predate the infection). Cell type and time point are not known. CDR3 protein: CASSLTGAVGQPQHF. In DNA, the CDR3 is TGTGCCAGCAGTTTAACCGGGGCGGTTGGGCAGCCCCAGCATTTT.